This TCR beta chain derives from a study of PD-1 blockade in classical Hodgkin lymphoma. The V gene lost 0 bases and the J gene lost 0 bases, with 7 bases spanning the gap. The length of the CDR3 is 14 residues. Germline V gene lookup returns CDR1 SGDLS and CDR2 YYNGEE. Some clones are missing from TCRdb's copy, which holds only in-frame ones; the method was immunoSEQ multiplex PCR. The sample carries tens of thousands of clones, over 60% recorded once. Every patient experienced relapse after autologous stem cell transplantation, and brentuximab vedotin exposure varied. The chain combines TRBV9 with TRBJ2-7, with D unresolved. Specimen: peripheral blood mononuclear cells (PBMCs), collected at baseline. The receptor comes from a human donor with classical Hodgkin lymphoma. The CDR3 protein is CASSVATSSYEQYF. The CDR3 DNA is TGTGCCAGCAGCGTAGCGACGTCCTCCTACGAGCAGTACTTC.